A selection of T cell receptor beta chains follows, all from one sample in a study of T cells in Graves' hyperthyroidism and ophthalmopathy. TCRdb re-called the multiplex PCR reads through MiXCR, storing one row per CDR3 protein. This table has approximately 610,000 distinct CDR3 sequences, under 15% appearing once. Sample: blood. These receptors all stem from a middle-aged woman with Graves' ophthalmopathy. Each CDR3 is given with its conserved first and last residue. A D gene is named only where the DNA matches it firmly.

TRBV15	.	TRBJ1-1	CATSPTVNTEAFF
TRBV19	.	TRBJ1-1	CASSIFSDRNTEAFF
TRBV7-2	TRBD2	TRBJ2-2	CASSLALAGGAGELFF
TRBV27	TRBD2	TRBJ2-7	CASSSRLAGNPYEQYF
TRBV28	.	TRBJ1-1	CASSLGQGMDTEAFF
TRBV7-8	.	TRBJ2-5	CASSLSVQETQHF
TRBV20-1	TRBD2	TRBJ2-7	CSAETSGNHEQYF
TRBV5-1	.	TRBJ2-5	CASSTGRRDNQYF
TRBV6-5	.	TRBJ1-2	CASSSPRQNYGYTF
TRBV5-5	TRBD2	TRBJ2-5	CASSSGLGQETQYF
TRBV2	.	TRBJ2-2	CASSVSYTGELFF
TRBV28	.	TRBJ2-7	CASSPHGGHRVNSYEQYF
TRBV10-3	TRBD2	TRBJ2-7	CAISEGLVYEQYF
TRBV11-1	TRBD2	TRBJ2-5	CASSNPTGTSGTGETQYF
TRBV20-1	.	TRBJ1-1	CSAYSGGTGEAFF
TRBV29-1	TRBD2	TRBJ2-7	CSVGLAGEAGHEQYF
TRBV11-2	.	TRBJ2-2	CASSLVQTGELFF
TRBV20-1	.	TRBJ2-5	CSASSWETQYF
TRBV7-9	.	TRBJ1-1	CASSLPTGLGAFF
TRBV9	TRBD2	TRBJ2-7	CAKRTSGSAYEQYF
TRBV11-2	.	TRBJ1-2	CASSLVGTTYGYTF
TRBV7-2	.	TRBJ2-2	CASSSYQRGELFF
TRBV28	.	TRBJ2-7	CASTELVGEQYF
TRBV20-1	TRBD2	TRBJ2-5	CSAEFTRIRTSRMYAETQYF
TRBV11-1	.	TRBJ2-3	CASSLGPITDTQYF
TRBV29-1	TRBD1	TRBJ2-7	CSAQRDRATHEQYF
TRBV6-1	.	TRBJ1-5	CASSRSSHSNQPQHF
TRBV20-1	.	TRBJ1-1	CSAADRMNTEAFF
TRBV12-3/TRBV12-4	TRBD1	TRBJ1-2	CASSQGQLEGYTF
TRBV7-9	TRBD1	TRBJ1-5	CASSHDSQGGTQHF
TRBV6-2/TRBV6-3	TRBD1	TRBJ1-5	CASSWGTGGTSNQPQHF
TRBV7-6	.	TRBJ1-2	CASSCLYNYGYTF
TRBV20-1	TRBD2	TRBJ2-7	CSALPTSGNSYEQYF
TRBV7-9	TRBD2	TRBJ2-1	CASSERLAGENEQFF
TRBV7-2	.	TRBJ2-5	CASIETSGLGETQYF
TRBV28	.	TRBJ2-7	CASNNGPYEQYF
TRBV4-3	.	TRBJ1-2	CASSQDGVLGDGYTF
TRBV28	TRBD1	TRBJ1-2	CASSPGTGSYGCTF
TRBV28	TRBD1	TRBJ1-2	CASSSPDRAIIYGYTF
TRBV7-3	TRBD1	TRBJ1-1	CASSRDRGTEAFF
TRBV20-1	.	TRBJ1-2	CSARVGAGGYTF
TRBV7-3	TRBD2	TRBJ2-5	CASSFSGRVETQYF
TRBV7-3	TRBD2	TRBJ2-6	CASSNPGLLGSGANVLTF
TRBV6-2/TRBV6-3	.	TRBJ2-7	CASSFLGLYEQYF
TRBV18	.	TRBJ2-7	CASSPPARRGPYEQYF
TRBV14	.	TRBJ2-5	CASSQYSTETQYF
TRBV2	.	TRBJ2-2	CASTPGQIIGELFF
TRBV9	TRBD1	TRBJ2-5	CASSVEGGQGVETQYF
TRBV6-1	.	TRBJ2-7	CASSESPHISYEQYF
TRBV19	.	TRBJ2-2	CAIGGRSANTGELFF
TRBV20-1	TRBD1	TRBJ2-7	CSARGTGTYEQYF
TRBV28	.	TRBJ1-5	CASNRANGQPQHF
TRBV6-1	.	TRBJ2-3	CASSGSYTDTQYF
TRBV27	.	TRBJ2-2	CASSLRVYPGSTFANTGELFF
TRBV7-9	TRBD1	TRBJ1-2	CASSSNRDREDTF
TRBV6-2/TRBV6-3	.	TRBJ1-1	CASSYRTETEAFF
TRBV12-5	TRBD2	TRBJ2-3	CASGSLAGAGTDTQYF